The 27 T cell receptor beta chains below were found in one sample sequenced in a study of T cells in Graves' hyperthyroidism and ophthalmopathy. Regions amplified from RNA transcripts were the TCR beta CDR3 regions. The primer set for the first-round RT-PCR of the TCR CDR3 was HTBI. TCRdb re-analysed the multiplex PCR reads in MiXCR, keeping a single row per CDR3 protein. The sample records a few hundred thousand distinct CDR3 sequences, about 45% being singletons. Sample: peripheral blood or thyroid tissue (not recorded which). These receptors came from an adult woman with Graves' disease, either hyperthyroidism or ophthalmopathy (not recorded which).

V and J are TRBV12-3 or TRBV12-4 and TRBJ1-5; 7 bases map to TRBD1. The V gene end was trimmed by 1 base and the J gene end by 10 bases; junction bases not matched to a gene: 22. The CDR3 spans 19 residues. CDR3 sequence (DNA): TGTGCCAGCAGTTTAGTCCCCTCGGGTATTCGACAGGGAGGCTATCCCCAGCATTTT. It is translated as CASSLVPSGIRQGGYPQHF.

The CDR3 here is CASSSGLRGQTYGYTF. CDR3 DNA: TGTGCCAGCAGTTCCGGATTGAGGGGACAGACCTATGGCTACACCTTC. The chain has TRBV6-5 and TRBJ1-2, with 7 bases identical to TRBD1. The V gene end was trimmed by 4 bases and the J gene end by 4 bases; junction bases not matched to a gene: 12. CDR3 length: 16 residues. The V gene's germline CDR1 is MNHEY and CDR2 SVGAGI.

This clonotype was seen once. J is TRBJ2-7 and V is TRBV7-2; 7 nucleotides line up with TRBD2. The V gene's germline CDR1 is SGHTA and CDR2 FQGNSA. The CDR3 contains 14 residues. V lost 4 bases, J lost 3 bases, and 6 bases stayed unmatched. The CDR3: CASSSAGDYYEQYF. For the CDR3, the DNA is TGTGCCAGCAGCTCTGCGGGAGACTACTACGAGCAGTACTTC.

This clonotype was counted many times. The chain employs TRBV7-6 and TRBJ2-7, with 7 bases fitting TRBD1. The CDR3 consists of 14 residues. Germline assignment: CDR1 SGHVS and CDR2 FNYEAQ. V lost 1 base to trimming and J lost 2 bases; unmatched junction nucleotides: 2. This CDR3 reads CASSLVQGAYEQYF. The CDR3 DNA follows: TGTGCCAGCAGCTTAGTCCAGGGGGCCTACGAGCAGTACTTC.

This clonotype was observed at least ten times. The rearrangement links TRBV2 to TRBJ2-2, with 8 bases matching TRBD1. V was clipped by 4 bases and J by 1 base; unmatched bases: 2. Germline values: CDR1 SNHLY, CDR2 FYNNEI. The CDR3 extends over 15 amino acids. The CDR3 here is CASSAGTGNTGELFF. CDR3 in DNA: TGTGCCAGCAGTGCAGGGACAGGGAACACCGGGGAGCTGTTTTTT.

This clonotype was found many times. The chain joins TRBV11-2 to TRBJ1-2; 7 positions match TRBD1. J lost 4 bases, V lost 5 bases, and 7 bases had no gene match. The CDR3 extends over 14 amino acids. The germline gives CDR1 SGHAT, CDR2 FQNNGV. This chain's CDR3 is CASSQVQGPYGYTF. CDR3 nucleotides: TGTGCCAGCAGCCAGGTACAGGGGCCCTATGGCTACACCTTC.

This chain joins TRBV10-3 and TRBJ1-4; possible D gene TRBD1, 6 bases. Trimming shortened V by 3 bases and J by 10 bases, and 12 bases separated the two germline ends. The CDR3 has 13 residues. Germline CDR1 ENHRY, CDR2 SYGVKD. The CDR3 bases are TGTGCCATCAGTGACGGCGAGGGGGTAAAACTGTTTTTT. It encodes CAISDGEGVKLFF.

Ten or more counts support this clonotype. The V gene is TRBV15, the J gene TRBJ1-1; 8 bases line up with TRBD1. Unmatched junction bases numbered 14, after V lost 4 bases and J lost 4 bases. The CDR3 is 17 residues long. Looked up from germline, CDR1 is LNHNV and CDR2 is YYDKDF (reference sequence). The DNA for the CDR3 is TGTGCCACCAGCAACCCAAGGACAGGGAGGTTGGTCACTGAAGCTTTCTTT. Translating gives CATSNPRTGRLVTEAFF.

The chain combines TRBV15 with TRBJ2-7; D tentatively reads TRBD1 or TRBD2 (6 bases each). This CDR3 contains 17 residues. Germline loops: CDR1 LNHNV, CDR2 YYDKDF (reference sequence). V dropped 0 bases and J dropped 6 bases, with 21 bases sitting between them. The CDR3 region has the DNA TGTGCCACCAGCAGAGATAAGTGGTGGAGCGAGGGGGGCGAGCAGTACTTC. It codes for CATSRDKWWSEGGEQYF. The whole variable domain, filled in from reference TRBV15 and TRBJ2-7, reads DAMVIQNPRYQVTQFGKPVTLSCSQTLNHNVMYWYQQKSSQAPKLLFHYYDKDFNNEADTPDNFQSRRPNTSFCFLDIRSPGLGDTAMYLCATSRDKWWSEGGEQYFGPGTRLTVT.

This clonotype was counted many times. Mismatch with germline at one junction end may stem from a read error. This chain joins TRBV7-7 and TRBJ1-1; 7 positions match TRBD1. Germline lookup yields CDR1 SSHAT and CDR2 FNYEAQ (reference sequence). The CDR3 runs to 14 residues. The CDR3 spells CASSYPTGWTEAFF. The CDR3 nucleotides read TGTGCTAGCAGCTATCCGACAGGGTGGACTGAAGCTTTCTTT.

CDR3 amino acids: CASSVGEYSEQYF. DNA for the CDR3: TGTGCCAGCAGTGTTGGGGAGTATTCCGAGCAGTACTTC. V and J are TRBV2 and TRBJ2-7; TRBD2 is a possible D gene (5 bases). The CDR3 extends over 13 amino acids. Germline CDR1 SNHLY, CDR2 FYNNEI. Trimming pared 4 bases from V and 6 bases from J, leaving 13 bases between.

This clonotype showed up just once. The chain combines TRBV5-5 with TRBJ2-5; possible D gene TRBD2, 5 bases. The length of the CDR3 is 15 residues. Germline V CDR1 and CDR2: SGHKS, YYEKEE (reference sequence). The V gene lost 0 bases and the J gene lost 5 bases, with 14 bases spanning the gap. The CDR3 is CASSLGGELWETQYF. CDR3 sequence (DNA): TGTGCCAGCAGCTTGGGGGGAGAGTTGTGGGAGACCCAGTACTTC.

The V gene is TRBV5-1, the J gene TRBJ1-2; tentative D call: TRBD1 (6 bases). The V gene's germline CDR1 is SGHRS and CDR2 YFSETQ. There are 14 residues in the CDR3. With 4 bases removed from V and 6 bases from J, the gap between germline ends came to 16 bases. CDR3 residues: CASSPLGAEDGYTF. The CDR3 DNA follows: TGCGCCAGCAGCCCCTTGGGGGCAGAGGATGGCTACACCTTC.

This clonotype was counted ten times or more. This chain links TRBV7-9 with TRBJ1-5; D might be TRBD1 (6 bases). CDR1 is SEHNR, CDR2 FQNEAQ, per germline (reference sequence). V lost 1 base, J lost 6 bases, and 10 bases lay in between. The CDR3 length is 14 residues. The CDR3 region is CASSLGQDGQPQHF. CDR3 DNA sequence: TGTGCCAGCAGCTTAGGACAGGATGGTCAGCCCCAGCATTTT. Together with reference TRBV7-9 and TRBJ1-5, the CDR3 gives the full variable domain: DTGVSQNPRHKITKRGQNVTFRCDPISEHNRLYWYRQTLGQGPEFLTYFQNEAQLEKSRLLSDRFSAERPKGSFSTLEIQRTEQGDSAMYLCASSLGQDGQPQHFGDGTRLSIL.

At least ten counts were recorded for this clonotype. The rearrangement uses TRBV12-3 or TRBV12-4 and TRBJ2-7; no definite D call. The CDR3 spans 11 residues. V was shortened by 7 bases and J by 3 bases, with 7 bases between the two germline ends. CDR3 nucleotide sequence: TGTGCCAGCAAAAATTACTACGAGCAGTACTTC. Translated: CASKNYYEQYF.

This clonotype was seen a few times. The genes are TRBV24-1 and TRBJ2-5; perhaps TRBD2 as D (7 bases). CDR1 is KGHDR, CDR2 SFDVKD, per germline. The germline V and J ends were trimmed by 5 bases and 5 bases, with 11 bases remaining between them. CDR3 size: 13 residues. The CDR3 reads CATSGGGLETQYF. CDR3 coding DNA: TGTGCCACCAGTGGGGGGGGGCTGGAGACCCAGTACTTC.

The CDR3 DNA follows: TGTGCCACCAGCAGAGATCGGGGGGCCCTCGAGCAGTACTTC. Translating gives CATSRDRGALEQYF. The chain joins TRBV15 to TRBJ2-7; D might be TRBD2 (7 bases). The CDR3 has 14 amino acids. Germline loops: CDR1 LNHNV, CDR2 YYDKDF (reference sequence). V lost 0 bases to trimming and J lost 6 bases, with 12 bases between them.

This clonotype was detected only once. The V call is TRBV7-2, the J call TRBJ1-4; no clear D. Germline V gene data show CDR1 as SGHTA and CDR2 as FQGNSA. The germline V and J ends were trimmed by 2 bases and 3 bases, with 16 bases remaining between them. The CDR3 has 17 residues. The CDR3 DNA sequence: TGTGCCAGCAGCTTACGAGGGAGCGGACTAGCTAATGAAAAACTGTTTTTT. Translation: CASSLRGSGLANEKLFF.

This sequence joins TRBV10-3 and TRBJ1-3, with D unresolved. The CDR3 has 19 residues. Germline V gives CDR1 ENHRY, CDR2 SYGVKD. Trimming took 2 bases from V and 0 from J, leaving 20 bases between them. The CDR3 DNA sequence: TGTGCCATCAGTGAGAACCGGGCCGAATTCTCCAGCTCTGGAAACACCATATATTTT. Amino acids: CAISENRAEFSSSGNTIYF.

The V and J genes are TRBV7-9 and TRBJ1-1; TRBD1 matches 10 bases. In germline, CDR1 is SEHNR, CDR2 FQNEAQ (reference sequence). Unmatched junction bases numbered 10, after V lost 5 bases and J lost 7 bases. The CDR3 is 15 residues long. Here the CDR3 reads CASSHRDRGSFEAFF. CDR3 in DNA: TGTGCCAGCAGCCACCGGGACAGGGGTAGTTTTGAAGCTTTCTTT. The variable domain in full, completed from reference TRBV7-9 and TRBJ1-1, reads DTGVSQNPRHKITKRGQNVTFRCDPISEHNRLYWYRQTLGQGPEFLTYFQNEAQLEKSRLLSDRFSAERPKGSFSTLEIQRTEQGDSAMYLCASSHRDRGSFEAFFGQGTRLTVV.

In its sample, this clonotype was seen once. This chain connects TRBV11-2 to TRBJ2-2; D is undetermined. CDR3 size: 15 residues. CDR1 and CDR2 (germline): SGHAT, FQNNGV. Trimming cost V 1 base and J 5 bases, with 11 bases left between them. CDR3 region: CASSLGPLGTGELFF. CDR3 bases: TGTGCCAGCAGCTTAGGCCCCCTTGGGACCGGGGAGCTGTTTTTT.

At least ten counts were recorded for this clonotype. The V gene is TRBV29-1, the J gene TRBJ2-5; 9 bases are shared with TRBD2. CDR3 length: 12 amino acids. Germline trimming cut 2 bases from V and 5 bases from J; bases unmatched to any gene: 0. In germline, CDR1 is SQVTM, CDR2 ANQGSEA. CDR3 sequence (DNA): TGCAGCGTTGAAAGCGGGAGGGAGACCCAGTACTTC. Translating gives CSVESGRETQYF.

Concerning this clonotype itself: Germline and junction disagree at one end, which may indicate a read error. The chain employs TRBV24-1 and TRBJ2-2; D might be TRBD2 (5 bases). The CDR3 contains 14 residues. Germline assignment: CDR1 KGHDR and CDR2 SFDVKD. CDR3 in amino acids: CATSLPGNTGELFF. CDR3 nucleotide sequence: TGTGCCACCAGTCTCCCGGGGAACACTGGGGAGCTGTTTTTT.

This clonotype was picked up many times. The chain has TRBV20-1 and TRBJ2-7; D uncertain. The CDR3 runs 14 residues. With 5 bases removed from V and 5 bases from J, the gap between germline ends came to 19 bases. Germline V gene data show CDR1 as DFQATT and CDR2 as SNEGSKA (reference sequence). CDR3 sequence reads: CSASRGLGFNEQYF. The CDR3 DNA reads TGCAGTGCTTCCCGCGGCCTGGGATTCAACGAGCAGTACTTC.

The table lists this clonotype with a few counts. The chain couples TRBV29-1 to TRBJ2-7, with D possibly being TRBD1 or TRBD2 (5 bases each). Germline CDR1 is SQVTM and CDR2 is ANQGSEA. The ends were cut back, 5 bases at V and 6 bases at J, with 17 bases in the middle. This CDR3 has 13 amino acids. The chain's CDR3 is CSVLMGLAREQYF. The CDR3 coding sequence is TGCAGCGTTCTCATGGGGCTAGCTCGCGAGCAGTACTTC.

This sequence joins TRBV29-1 and TRBJ2-2; TRBD1 matches at 7 bases. V lost 4 bases, J lost 1 base, and 6 bases stayed unmatched. The germline gives CDR1 SQVTM, CDR2 ANQGSEA. The CDR3 covers 15 residues. The CDR3 region has the DNA TGCAGCGTTGTGTTACAGGGGCGGAACACCGGGGAGCTGTTTTTT. Translated, it gives CSVVLQGRNTGELFF.

This clonotype was seen more than once but under ten times. V is TRBV18 and J is TRBJ1-5; D call uncertain. Between the trimmed V and J ends, which lost 2 bases and 4 bases, there was a span of 12 bases. Germline V gene sequence: CDR1 KGHSH, CDR2 LQKENI. The length of the CDR3 is 15 residues. The CDR3 bases are TGTGCCAGCTCACCAGGGAGGGCTGATAATCAGCCCCAGCATTTT. It translates to CASSPGRADNQPQHF. Using reference TRBV18 and TRBJ1-5 for the parts outside the CDR3, the full variable domain is NAGVMQNPRHLVRRRGQEARLRCSPMKGHSHVYWYRQLPEEGLKFMVYLQKENIIDESGMPKERFSAEFPKEGPSILRIQQVVRGDSAAYFCASSPGRADNQPQHFGDGTRLSIL.